This is a list of T cell receptor beta chains from one sample in a study of shared clonotypes between healthy human individuals. Profiled with immunoSEQ multiplex PCR; TCRdb holds only in-frame clones, not every one. The top ten clones hold about 1.7% of a sample with 550,000 to 850,000 clones, approximately 74% of them seen once. What was sequenced was memory CD4+ T cells sorted from blood. The receptor source for this set is a woman aged 25 to 39 in good health. Each CDR3 is given with its conserved first and last residue. D genes are given only for firm matches. Where a row states a size, it is once, few, many or the class of an expanded clone; other rows omit it.

>TRBJ2-7|once|TRBV7-9|TRBD1
CASSQQRGQGSSYEQYF
TGTGCCAGCAGTCAACAGCGGGGACAGGGTTCCTCCTACGAGCAGTACTTC
>TRBJ1-1|NA|TRBV7-3|NA
CASSLGGDDENTEAFF
TGTGCCAGCAGCTTAGGGGGGGACGACGAGAACACTGAAGCTTTCTTT
>TRBJ1-3|NA|TRBV11-2|NA
CASSWRTGNTIYF
TGTGCCAGCAGCTGGAGGACTGGAAACACCATATATTTT
>TRBJ1-3|NA|TRBV2|TRBD1
CASSEQGARRGNTIYF
TGTGCCAGCAGTGAACAGGGGGCCCGCCGGGGAAACACCATATATTTT
>TRBJ2-7|few|TRBV7-8|NA
CASSFTKRDEQYF
TGTGCCAGCAGCTTCACTAAGAGGGACGAGCAGTACTTC
>TRBJ2-3|NA|TRBV27|NA
CASRWQGNTDTQYF
TGTGCCAGCAGGTGGCAGGGAAACACAGATACGCAGTATTTT
>TRBJ1-5|NA|TRBV21-1|NA
CASSKVPGRVDQPQHF
TGTGCCAGCAGCAAAGTTCCAGGGAGGGTAGACCAGCCCCAGCATTTT
>TRBJ1-3|few|TRBV9|NA
CASSVGTAFTGNTIYF
TGTGCCAGCAGCGTAGGGACGGCTTTCACTGGAAACACCATATATTTT
>TRBJ1-1|NA|TRBV6-1|NA
CASTPAQFWTEAFF
TGTGCCAGCACCCCCGCCCAGTTTTGGACTGAAGCTTTCTTT
>TRBJ1-1|NA|TRBV28|TRBD1
CASATGTGAEAFF
TGTGCCAGCGCCACGGGGACAGGGGCTGAAGCTTTCTTT
>TRBJ2-7|few|TRBV11-2|NA
CASSFSGGTYEQYF
TGTGCCAGCAGCTTTAGTGGGGGGACCTACGAGCAGTACTTC
>TRBJ2-2|many|TRBV5-1|TRBD2
CASSLWLAGGPSNTGELFF
TGCGCCAGCAGCTTGTGGCTAGCGGGAGGGCCCTCGAACACCGGGGAGCTGTTTTTT
>TRBJ2-1|NA|TRBV4-1|NA
CASSQVVGARGEQFF
TGCGCCAGCAGCCAAGTTGTAGGAGCCCGAGGTGAGCAGTTCTTC
>TRBJ2-4|NA|TRBV30|TRBD1
CAWSSDRVGIQYF
TGTGCCTGGAGTTCTGACAGGGTGGGCATTCAGTACTTC
>TRBJ1-5|NA|TRBV2|NA
CASSGGSEQPQHF
TGTGCCAGCAGTGGGGGTTCGGAGCAGCCCCAGCATTTT
>TRBJ1-1|NA|TRBV27|NA
CASSTHTGNTEAFF
TGTGCCAGCAGTACCCACACAGGGAACACTGAAGCTTTCTTT
>TRBJ1-1|NA|TRBV7-7|NA
CASSLDANTEAFF
TGTGCCAGCAGCCTAGACGCGAACACTGAAGCTTTCTTT
>TRBJ2-1|NA|TRBV19|NA
CASTPAGTYNEQFF
TGTGCCAGTACCCCGGCGGGAACCTACAATGAGCAGTTCTTC
>TRBJ2-1|few|TRBV15|TRBD1
CATSWPGQGTNEQFF
TGTGCCACCAGCTGGCCGGGACAGGGTACCAATGAGCAGTTCTTC
>TRBJ1-6|many|TRBV2|TRBD1
CASRRTGGLDSPLHF
TGTGCCAGCAGGAGGACAGGGGGCTTGGATTCACCCCTCCACTTT
>TRBJ2-1|NA|TRBV19|TRBD2
CASRTSGYNEQFF
TGTGCCAGTAGAACTAGCGGGTACAATGAGCAGTTCTTC
>TRBJ2-7|NA|TRBV29-1|NA
CSVVRQGSFEQYF
TGCAGCGTTGTGCGGCAGGGGAGTTTCGAGCAGTACTTC
>TRBJ1-3|NA|TRBV2|NA
CASSIRANTIYF
TGTGCCAGCAGCATCAGGGCGAACACCATATATTTT
>TRBJ1-2|NA|TRBV23-1|NA
CASSQSNPKKVGRSGGSNYGYTF
TGCGCCAGCAGTCAATCCAACCCGAAGAAAGTTGGGCGAAGTGGGGGTTCTAACTATGGCTACACCTTC
>TRBJ2-1|NA|TRBV4-1|TRBD1
CASRSPGQGDNEQFF
TGCGCCAGCAGATCCCCGGGACAGGGGGACAATGAGCAGTTCTTC
>TRBJ1-2|few|TRBV15|NA
CATSRGGVGIDGYTF
TGTGCCACCAGCAGAGGCGGGGTCGGGATCGATGGCTACACCTTC
>TRBJ1-5|few|TRBV29-1|TRBD1
CSAGDSNQPQHF
TGCAGCGCTGGGGACAGTAATCAGCCCCAGCATTTT
>TRBJ1-6|NA|TRBV30|NA
CAQQSFYNSPLHF
TGTGCCCAGCAGAGTTTTTATAATTCACCCCTCCACTTT
>TRBJ1-4|NA|TRBV6-1|NA
CATKGGPLEKLFF
TGTGCCACTAAGGGGGGTCCGTTGGAAAAACTGTTTTTT
>TRBJ2-7|NA|TRBV4-1|TRBD1
CASSRTTGTVSYEQYF
TGCGCCAGCAGCCGCACAACCGGGACAGTCTCCTACGAGCAGTACTTC
>TRBJ1-2|NA|TRBV6-6|NA
CASKGEGDGYTF
TGTGCCAGCAAGGGAGAAGGGGATGGCTACACCTTC
>TRBJ2-2|NA|TRBV5-4|NA
CASSLNGELFF
TGTGCCAGCAGCTTGAACGGGGAGCTGTTTTTT
>TRBJ2-7|NA|TRBV15|TRBD2
CATSRELAGYYEQYF
TGTGCCACCAGCAGAGAACTAGCGGGGTACTACGAGCAGTACTTC
>TRBJ2-3|NA|TRBV10-2|TRBD2
CASSTPGLAFGLASTDTQYF
TGCGCCAGCAGTACACCGGGACTAGCGTTCGGATTAGCTAGCACAGATACGCAGTATTTT
>TRBJ2-5|NA|TRBV6-7|TRBD2
CASSYFPGLADKETQYF
TGTGCCAGCAGTTACTTTCCGGGACTAGCGGATAAAGAGACCCAGTACTTC
>TRBJ2-1|NA|TRBV4-2|TRBD1
CASSQTQGDEQFF
TGTGCCAGCAGCCAGACTCAGGGGGATGAGCAGTTCTTC
>TRBJ2-2|NA|TRBV6-1|NA
CASSAQGSGELFF
TGTGCCAGCAGTGCGCAGGGATCTGGGGAGCTGTTTTTT
>TRBJ2-2|NA|TRBV18|NA
CASSPVGTTGELFF
TGTGCCAGCTCACCGGTGGGGACCACCGGGGAGCTGTTTTTT
>TRBJ1-3|few|TRBV6-6|TRBD1
CASSYSTGYGNTIYF
TGTGCCAGCAGTTACTCGACAGGGTATGGAAACACCATATATTTT
>TRBJ2-3|NA|TRBV30|TRBD2
CAWSVLPAGGPADTQYF
TGTGCCTGGAGTGTACTACCCGCGGGAGGGCCGGCAGATACGCAGTATTTT
>TRBJ2-4|NA|TRBV28|NA
CASRPGPTGASGSAKNIQYF
TGTGCCAGCAGACCGGGACCAACGGGGGCGAGTGGTAGCGCCAAAAACATTCAGTACTTC
>TRBJ2-2|few|TRBV30|NA
CAWSVTSPGELFF
TGTGCCTGGAGTGTAACCAGCCCCGGGGAGCTGTTTTTT
>TRBJ1-5|NA|TRBV29-1|NA
CSVATDSNQPQHF
TGCAGCGTCGCCACAGATAGCAATCAGCCCCAGCATTTT
>TRBJ1-3|NA|TRBV7-8|TRBD1
CASSPDRGAFGNTIYF
TGTGCCAGCAGTCCAGACAGGGGCGCTTTCGGAAACACCATATATTTT
>TRBJ2-1|NA|TRBV5-1|TRBD1
CASSGQQGASYNEQFF
TGCGCCAGCAGCGGACAACAGGGGGCCTCCTACAATGAGCAGTTCTTC
>TRBJ2-3|few|TRBV7-3|TRBD2
CASSPGLAVDTQYF
TGTGCCAGCAGCCCAGGACTAGCCGTAGATACGCAGTATTTT
>TRBJ2-5|many|TRBV4-1|TRBD1
CASSQGPGGEETQYF
TGCGCCAGCAGCCAAGGGCCAGGGGGCGAGGAGACCCAGTACTTC
>TRBJ1-5|NA|TRBV18|TRBD1
CASTTGRNQPQHF
TGTGCCAGCACGACAGGGCGCAATCAGCCCCAGCATTTT
>TRBJ1-5|NA|TRBV7-2|TRBD1
CASSSGQGGWGQPQHF
TGTGCCAGCAGCTCGGGACAGGGCGGGTGGGGTCAGCCCCAGCATTTT
>TRBJ1-2|NA|TRBV28|NA
CASSYKFQGGYTF
TGTGCCAGCAGTTATAAGTTTCAAGGGGGCTACACCTTC